This TCR beta chain was recovered during a study of PD-1 blockade in classical Hodgkin lymphoma. With respect to this clone: What it binds is unknown.

Time point here: cycle 4 day 1 (C4D1), after 6 weeks of nivolumab. With no exception, relapse followed autologous stem cell transplantation in all patients, and brentuximab vedotin exposure varied. Responses achieved at best were complete response, partial response or progressive disease. Study outcomes and limitations: Patients starting nivolumab less than 1 year after ASCT had lower diversity and were excluded from later analyses.

This CDR3 is built from 15 residues. Unmatched junction bases numbered 13, after V lost 4 bases and J lost 7 bases. The germline CDR1 and CDR2 sequences are SGDLS and YYNGEE. This table comes from immunoSEQ multiplex PCR, and its TCRdb copy is limited to in-frame clones, with some not included. The table records over 70,000 clones, just over 90% of them present only once. The chain carries TRBV9 and TRBJ2-7; 8 nucleotides match TRBD2. This sequence originates from a human donor with classical Hodgkin lymphoma. The sequences come from peripheral blood mononuclear cells (PBMCs), collected before the fourth cycle of nivolumab. The CDR3 protein is CASSPNPSGPFEQYF. DNA of the CDR3: TGTGCCAGCAGCCCGAACCCTAGCGGGCCTTTTGAGCAGTACTTC.